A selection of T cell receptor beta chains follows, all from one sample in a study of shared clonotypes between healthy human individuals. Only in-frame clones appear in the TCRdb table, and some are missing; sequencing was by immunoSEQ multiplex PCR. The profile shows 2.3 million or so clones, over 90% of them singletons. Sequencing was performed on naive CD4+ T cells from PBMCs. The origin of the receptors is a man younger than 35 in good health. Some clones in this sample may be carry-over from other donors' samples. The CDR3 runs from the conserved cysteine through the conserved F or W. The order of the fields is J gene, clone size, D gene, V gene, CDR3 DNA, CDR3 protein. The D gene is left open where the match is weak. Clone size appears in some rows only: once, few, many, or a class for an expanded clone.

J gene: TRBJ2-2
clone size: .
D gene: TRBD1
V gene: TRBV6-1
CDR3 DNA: TGTGCCAGCACTAGGGACAGGACAAACACCGGGGAGCTGTTTTTT
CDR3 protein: CASTRDRTNTGELFF

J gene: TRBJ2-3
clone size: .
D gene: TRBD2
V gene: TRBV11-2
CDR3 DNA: TGTGCCAGCAGTTACCGACTAGCGGGAGGCACAGATACGCAGTATTTT
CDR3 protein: CASSYRLAGGTDTQYF

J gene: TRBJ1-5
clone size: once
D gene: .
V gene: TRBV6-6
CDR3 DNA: TGTGCCAGCAGCGGGGATAACAATCAGCCCCAGCATTTT
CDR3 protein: CASSGDNNQPQHF

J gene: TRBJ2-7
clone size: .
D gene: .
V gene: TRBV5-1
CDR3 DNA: TGCGCCAGCGGCGGACTTAACACCTACGAGCAGTACTTC
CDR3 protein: CASGGLNTYEQYF

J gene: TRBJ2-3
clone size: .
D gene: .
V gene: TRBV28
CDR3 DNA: TGTGCCAGCAGTTTTAGGGGGTGGAGCACAGATACGCAGTATTTT
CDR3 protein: CASSFRGWSTDTQYF

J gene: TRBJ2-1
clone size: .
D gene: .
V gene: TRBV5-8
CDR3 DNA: TGTGCCAGCAGCACCCATCCCCTAGTAGGCGATGAGCAGTTCTTC
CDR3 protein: CASSTHPLVGDEQFF

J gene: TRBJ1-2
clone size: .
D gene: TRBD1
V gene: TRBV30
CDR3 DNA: TGTGCCTGGAGACCCCGTCCGGACAGGTATGGCTACACCTTC
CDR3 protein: CAWRPRPDRYGYTF

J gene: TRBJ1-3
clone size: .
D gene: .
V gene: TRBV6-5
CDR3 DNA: TGTGCCAGCGGAAGGAAGGCTGGAAACACCATATATTTT
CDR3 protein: CASGRKAGNTIYF

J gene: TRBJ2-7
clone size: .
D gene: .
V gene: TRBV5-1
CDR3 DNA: TGCGCCAGCAGCTTTTATACAACCACACCGTCGGGAGCCTACGAGCAGTACTTC
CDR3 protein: CASSFYTTTPSGAYEQYF

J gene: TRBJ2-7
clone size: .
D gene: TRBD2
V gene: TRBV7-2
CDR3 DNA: TGTGCCAGCACCGGACGGGCTAGCGGGACCACCCTCCACGAGCAGTACTTC
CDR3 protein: CASTGRASGTTLHEQYF

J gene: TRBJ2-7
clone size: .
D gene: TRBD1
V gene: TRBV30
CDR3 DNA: TGTGCCTGGAGTGTAAGAGTCAGGCTTGGACAGGGCTACGAGCAGTACTTC
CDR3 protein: CAWSVRVRLGQGYEQYF

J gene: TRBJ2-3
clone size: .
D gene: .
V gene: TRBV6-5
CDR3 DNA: TGTGCCAGCAGTAACACCCGTAGCACAGATACGCAGTATTTT
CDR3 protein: CASSNTRSTDTQYF

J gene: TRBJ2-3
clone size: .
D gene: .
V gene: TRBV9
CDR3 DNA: TGTGCCAGCACCGCTACGCAGTATTTT
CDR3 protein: CASTATQYF

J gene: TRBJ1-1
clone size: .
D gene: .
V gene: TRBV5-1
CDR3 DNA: TGCGCCAGCAGCATTCGGTTTTTAGACACTGAAGCTTTCTTT
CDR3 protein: CASSIRFLDTEAFF

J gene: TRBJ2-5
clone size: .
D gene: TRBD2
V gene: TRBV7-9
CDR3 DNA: TGTGCCAGCAGCTCGGGACTAGCGGAGGGGAAGACCCAGTACTTC
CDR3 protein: CASSSGLAEGKTQYF

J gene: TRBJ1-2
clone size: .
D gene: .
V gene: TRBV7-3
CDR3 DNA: TGTGCCAGCAGCCCAGGCCCAGGTGGGGGCTATGGCTACACCTTC
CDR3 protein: CASSPGPGGGYGYTF

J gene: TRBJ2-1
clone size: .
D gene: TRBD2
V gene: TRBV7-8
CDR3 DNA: TGTGCCAGCAGCGCGGGACTAGCGGGAGGGGGTGAGCAGTTCTTC
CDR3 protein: CASSAGLAGGGEQFF

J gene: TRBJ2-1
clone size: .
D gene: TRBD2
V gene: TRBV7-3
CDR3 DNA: TGTGCCAGCAGCTATGGTAGCGGGATCAATGAGCAGTTCTTC
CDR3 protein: CASSYGSGINEQFF

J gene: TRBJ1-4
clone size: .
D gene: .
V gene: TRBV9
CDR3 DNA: TGTGCCAGCAGCGAGCACCCCTTCGGGCCTAATGAAAAACTGTTTTTT
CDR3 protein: CASSEHPFGPNEKLFF

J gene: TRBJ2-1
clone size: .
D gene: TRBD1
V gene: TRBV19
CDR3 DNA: TGTGCCAGTTCCAGGACAGGGAACTCCTACAATGAGCAGTTCTTC
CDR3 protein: CASSRTGNSYNEQFF

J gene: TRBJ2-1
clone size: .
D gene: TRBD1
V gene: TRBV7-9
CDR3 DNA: TGTGCCAGCACCCGGACCGGGACAGATGGGTTCTTC
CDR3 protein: CASTRTGTDGFF

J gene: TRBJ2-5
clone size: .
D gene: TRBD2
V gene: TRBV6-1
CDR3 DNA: TGTGCCAGCAGCAGTGTGCGGGGGTACCAAGAGACCCAGTACTTC
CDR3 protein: CASSSVRGYQETQYF

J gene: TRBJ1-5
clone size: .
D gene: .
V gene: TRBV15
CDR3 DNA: TGTGCCACCAGCGGCAGGACAGTTTATAGCAATCAGCCCCAGCATTTT
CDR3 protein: CATSGRTVYSNQPQHF

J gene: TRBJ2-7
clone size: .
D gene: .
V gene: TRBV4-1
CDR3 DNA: TGCGCCAGCAGCCGGGTCGGGACTGGGACTTACGAGCAGTACTTC
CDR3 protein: CASSRVGTGTYEQYF

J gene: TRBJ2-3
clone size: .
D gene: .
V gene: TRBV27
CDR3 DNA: TGTGCCAGCAGTTTAAACTACGTAGGGAGCACAGATACGCAGTATTTT
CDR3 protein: CASSLNYVGSTDTQYF

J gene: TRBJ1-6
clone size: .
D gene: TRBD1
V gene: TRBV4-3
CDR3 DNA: TGCGCCAGCAGCCAAGAAGGATGGCGCAGGGGGAACAATTCACCCCTCCACTTT
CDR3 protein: CASSQEGWRRGNNSPLHF

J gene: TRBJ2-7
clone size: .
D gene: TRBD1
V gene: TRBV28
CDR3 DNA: TGTGCCAGCAGTTTACTTCAGGGGGCACTTCACTTC
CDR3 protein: CASSLLQGALHF

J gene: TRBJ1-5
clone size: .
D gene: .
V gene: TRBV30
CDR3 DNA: TGTGCCTGGGGGTATAGCAATCAGCCCCAGCATTTT
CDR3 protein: CAWGYSNQPQHF

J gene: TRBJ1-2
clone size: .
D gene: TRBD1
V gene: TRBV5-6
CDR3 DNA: TGTGCCAGCAGCCCGTTAGACAGGGCGCTCAACTATGGCTACACCTTC
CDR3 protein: CASSPLDRALNYGYTF

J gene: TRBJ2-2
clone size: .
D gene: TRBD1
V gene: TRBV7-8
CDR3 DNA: TGTGCCAGCATTAGATACCAGGGGGCAGTCACCGGGGAGCTGTTTTTT
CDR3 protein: CASIRYQGAVTGELFF

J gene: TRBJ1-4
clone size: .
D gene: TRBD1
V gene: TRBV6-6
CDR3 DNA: TGTGCCAGCAGGAGCACAGGGGGCGGTGAAAAACTGTTTTTT
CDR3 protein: CASRSTGGGEKLFF

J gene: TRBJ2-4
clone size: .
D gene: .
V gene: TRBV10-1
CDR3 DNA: TGCGCCAGCAGTGAGGGCCAGGACAAAAACATTCAGTACTTC
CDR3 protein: CASSEGQDKNIQYF

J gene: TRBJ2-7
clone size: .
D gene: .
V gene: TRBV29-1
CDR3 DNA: TGCAGCGTTGGACCGAGCTTCTACGAGCAGTACTTC
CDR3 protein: CSVGPSFYEQYF

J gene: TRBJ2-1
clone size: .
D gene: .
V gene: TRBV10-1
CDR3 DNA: TGCGCCAGCAGTGAGCGGGACTTCTACAATGAGCAGTTCTTC
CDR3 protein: CASSERDFYNEQFF

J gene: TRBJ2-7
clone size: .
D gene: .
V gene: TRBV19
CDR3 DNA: TGTGCCAGTAGCCAACCGGGACCGACCTCCGAGCAGTACTTC
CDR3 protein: CASSQPGPTSEQYF

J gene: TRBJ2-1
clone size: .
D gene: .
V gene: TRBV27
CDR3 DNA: TGTGCCAGCAGTCCTCTTTTAGCAAGGTCCTACAATGAGCAGTTCTTC
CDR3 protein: CASSPLLARSYNEQFF

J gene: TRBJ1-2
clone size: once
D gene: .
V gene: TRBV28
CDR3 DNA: TGTGCCAGCAGCCCGGGGAGGGGCAACTATGGCTACACCTTC
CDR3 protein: CASSPGRGNYGYTF

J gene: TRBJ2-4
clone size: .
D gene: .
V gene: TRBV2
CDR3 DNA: TGTGCCAGCCGGGTGGGAGGAAACATTCAGTACTTC
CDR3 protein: CASRVGGNIQYF

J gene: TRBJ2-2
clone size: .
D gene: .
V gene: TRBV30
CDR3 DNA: TGTGCCTGGACCAGCGGGCCGAACACCGGGGAGCTGTTTTTT
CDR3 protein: CAWTSGPNTGELFF

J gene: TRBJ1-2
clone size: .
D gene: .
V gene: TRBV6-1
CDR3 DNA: TGTGCCAGCAGTGAATCCGGCCTATACGGGGGCTACACCTTC
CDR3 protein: CASSESGLYGGYTF

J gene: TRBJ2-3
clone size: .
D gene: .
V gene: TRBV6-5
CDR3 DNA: TGTGCCAGCAGTTACATGGCTCGTACAGATACGCAGTATTTT
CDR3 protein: CASSYMARTDTQYF

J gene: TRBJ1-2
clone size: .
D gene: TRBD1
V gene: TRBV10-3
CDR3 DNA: TGTGCCATCAAAACAGGGGGCGCCAACTATGGCTACACCTTC
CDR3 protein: CAIKTGGANYGYTF

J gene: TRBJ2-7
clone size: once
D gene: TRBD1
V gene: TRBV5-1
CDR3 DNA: TGCGCCAGCAGCTTGGACAGGGGTGGAGCGGAGTACTTC
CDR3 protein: CASSLDRGGAEYF

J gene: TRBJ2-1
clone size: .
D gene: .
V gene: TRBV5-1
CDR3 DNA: TGCGCCAGCAGCCAGACGGACGAGCAGTTCTTC
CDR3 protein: CASSQTDEQFF

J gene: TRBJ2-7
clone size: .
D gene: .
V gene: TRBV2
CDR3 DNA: TGTGCCAGCAGTCCCTATGACGAGCAGTACTTC
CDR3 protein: CASSPYDEQYF